The 14 T cell receptor beta chains reported below all come from one sample, sequenced in a study of blood T cell repertoires in COVID-19. Profiling relied on immunoSEQ multiplex PCR, and the TCRdb table lists in-frame clones only, not all of them. The table has tens of thousands of clones, 65% to 90% seen once. The sample taken for sequencing was peripheral blood. The receptors shown here come from a man between 60 and 75 years old with acute or convalescent COVID-19.

The gene calls are TRBV3-1 (or the pseudogene TRBV3-2) and TRBJ2-2, with a possible D match to TRBD1 (8 bases). This CDR3 comprises 13 residues. The V and J ends lost 8 bases and 6 bases respectively, with 13 bases between them. Per germline, CDR1 LGHDT and CDR2 YNNKEL (reference sequence). CDR3 protein: CASGQGGAGELFF. The CDR3 DNA sequence: TGTGCCAGCGGACAGGGAGGGGCCGGGGAGCTGTTTTTT.

The V gene is TRBV2, the J gene TRBJ1-1; D possibly corresponds to TRBD1 (6 bases). V was shortened by 10 bases and J by 1 base, with 13 bases between the two germline ends. This CDR3 is 13 amino acids long. CDR1 is SNHLY and CDR2 is FYNNEI in the germline V gene. CDR3 residues: CAKRQVQNTEAFF. The CDR3 DNA follows: TGTGCCAAAAGACAGGTTCAGAACACTGAAGCTTTCTTT.

The chain joins TRBV18 to TRBJ1-4, with D maybe TRBD1 (5 bases). Trimming stripped 0 bases from V and 5 bases from J, with 22 bases between. CDR3 length: 19 residues. The germline V gene encodes CDR1 KGHSH and CDR2 LQKENI. CDR3 coding DNA: TGTGCCAGCTCACCACCGGAAACAGGAGCCCAGGCCCTCAATGAAAAACTGTTTTTT. Translation: CASSPPETGAQALNEKLFF.

The chain links TRBV28 to TRBJ2-2; D remains unclear. V was shortened by 5 bases and J by 9 bases, with 10 bases between the two germline ends. This CDR3 has 12 amino acids. The germline gives CDR1 MDHEN, CDR2 SYDVKM. CDR3 region: CASSQLRRELFF. CDR3 sequence (DNA): TGTGCCAGCAGTCAACTCCGAAGGGAGCTGTTTTTT.

The chain couples TRBV28 to TRBJ2-1; tentative D call: TRBD1 (5 bases). V shed 8 bases and J shed 0 bases, with 11 bases lying between them. The CDR3 is 14 residues long. CDR1 and CDR2 (germline): MDHEN, SYDVKM. CDR3 nucleotide sequence: TGTGCCAGCGCAGACAGAAGCTCCTACAATGAGCAGTTCTTC. Protein: CASADRSSYNEQFF.

CDR3 region: CASSLVSLSNQPQHF. The CDR3 nucleotides read TGTGCCAGCAGCTTGGTGAGCCTTAGCAATCAGCCCCAGCATTTT. The chain employs TRBV5-5 and TRBJ1-5; the D is unclear. The germline V gene has CDR1 SGHKS and CDR2 YYEKEE (reference sequence). The CDR3 runs to 15 residues. The germline V and J ends were trimmed by 0 bases and 0 bases, with 7 bases remaining between them.

This clone was found a few times. The genes are TRBV6-2 or TRBV6-3 and TRBJ1-5; 7 bases are a match to TRBD1. V dropped 0 bases and J dropped 2; count of bases not matched to a gene: 4. The CDR3 contains 16 residues. Germline CDR1 MNHEY, CDR2 SVGEGT. The CDR3 DNA reads as TGTGCCAGCAGTTACTCGACAGGGCTCGGCAATCAGCCCCAGCATTTT. It yields the protein CASSYSTGLGNQPQHF.

J is TRBJ2-6 and V is TRBV29-1; TRBD1 aligns across 8 bases. There are 19 residues in the CDR3. V gave up 2 bases and J gave up 0 bases; unmatched junction bases: 12. The V gene's germline CDR1 is SQVTM and CDR2 ANQGSEA. For the CDR3, the DNA is TGCAGCGTTGAATCTTGGGGACAGGACCCCCTCTCTGGGGCCAACGTCCTGACTTTC. Translation gives CSVESWGQDPLSGANVLTF.

The chain links TRBV30 to TRBJ1-6, with D uncertain. Trimming stripped 2 bases from V and 7 bases from J, with 12 bases between. From germline, CDR1 is GTSNPN and CDR2 SVGIG (reference sequence). The CDR3 is 14 residues long. The DNA of the CDR3 is TGTGCCTGGAGTCTAGGCACTGAAAATTCACCCCTCCACTTT. Protein product: CAWSLGTENSPLHF. Using reference TRBV30 and TRBJ1-6 for the parts outside the CDR3, the full variable domain is SQTIHQWPATLVQPVGSPLSLECTVEGTSNPNLYWYRQAAGRGLQLLFYSVGIGQISSEVPQNLSASRPQDRQFILSSKKLLLSDSGFYLCAWSLGTENSPLHFGNGTRLTVT.

This chain links TRBV7-6 with TRBJ2-2, with 11 bases that match TRBD2. V gave up 2 bases and J gave up 2 bases; unmatched junction bases: 10. This CDR3 has 19 amino acids. Per germline, CDR1 SGHVS and CDR2 FNYEAQ. CDR3 protein: CASSLRPSTSGVNTGELFF. The CDR3 nucleotides are TGTGCCAGCAGCTTAAGGCCCTCGACTAGCGGGGTAAACACCGGGGAGCTGTTTTTT.

This chain connects TRBV18 to TRBJ1-2; TRBD1 agrees at 9 bases. Germline V gene sequence: CDR1 KGHSH, CDR2 LQKENI. Trimming at V came to 6 bases and at J to 2 bases, leaving 7 bases not matched to a gene. The CDR3 sequence is 15 residues long. CDR3: CASSPIGQGNYGYTF. CDR3 bases: TGTGCCAGCTCCCCCATTGGACAGGGGAACTATGGCTACACCTTC.

The V call is TRBV30, the J call TRBJ2-4; TRBD1 matches 9 bases. CDR1 GTSNPN and CDR2 SVGIG come from the germline V gene (reference sequence). The CDR3 spans 20 residues. V lost 2 bases and J lost 0; bases outside the gene matches: 17. CDR3 sequence reads: CAWSLQQGAGPNLAKNIQYF. DNA of the CDR3: TGTGCCTGGAGTCTACAACAGGGGGCCGGGCCCAATCTAGCCAAAAACATTCAGTACTTC.

This clone occurred once. The genes are TRBV15 and TRBJ1-5; no firm D call. The CDR3 is made up of 14 amino acids. Germline assignment: CDR1 LNHNV and CDR2 YYDKDF (reference sequence). V lost 3 bases, J lost 0 bases, and 6 bases lay in between. The CDR3 spells CATSREDSNQPQHF. In nucleotides, the CDR3 is TGTGCCACCAGCAGGGAGGATAGCAATCAGCCCCAGCATTTT.

CDR3 DNA: TGTGCCAGCAGTGAAACGGAGGGCGGCTACACCTTC. Translation: CASSETEGGYTF. This chain connects TRBV2 to TRBJ1-2, with unresolved D. Per the germline V gene, CDR1 is SNHLY and CDR2 is FYNNEI. This CDR3 contains 12 residues. V dropped 2 bases and J dropped 8 bases, with 9 bases sitting between them.